This T cell receptor (beta chain) comes out of a study of blood T cell repertoires in COVID-19 (dated by TCRdb to about 2020). Regarding the study in general: Collaborator samples came from the United States, Italy and Spain and covered acute and convalescent phases of COVID-19. Sample metadata almost always included a de-identified subject ID, COVID-19 status, age in years and sex. The material from the prospective study consisted of cDNA or gDNA derived from T cells, B-cell-depleted T cells, or PBMCs. Samples were obtained from the ongoing ImmuneRACE study (first 160 participants) and from over a thousand subjects provided by 6 global collaborators. The repertoires were released in a freely available public database meant as a resource for research on the immune response to SARS-CoV-2. Where HLA class I and class II types were available, the types were taken from metadata supplied by the sample provider, not from assay-based typing. Subjects who had been exposed to COVID-19, were actively infected with it, or had recovered from it provided the deeply sampled blood TCRbeta repertoires that made up the dataset. General findings and caveats noted by the study authors: How much clinical and demographic metadata was included differed by source and by participant, and the metadata was provided uncurated.

TCRbeta CDR3 regions were amplified from genomic DNA by means of the immunoSEQ Assay, a bias-controlled multiplex PCR. On the authors' methods: Within the assay, amplification of reference gene primers was used to estimate how many nucleated cells each sample contained. To quantify the absolute abundance of each unique TCRbeta CDR3 rearrangement, sequence reads were collapsed and filtered. For each sample, productive Simpson clonality was calculated by taking the square root of Simpson's diversity index across productive rearrangements. TCRdb mirrors the immuneACCESS table, restricted to in-frame sequences. Some clones are absent from its copies; in checked studies, under half trace to an unresolved V gene, and the reason for the others is unknown. V and J calls plus clone size are reproduced from that table; the DNA served to infer D and trimming. Across this sample there are some 200,000 clones, with 85% to 90% seen only once. The ten top clones hold 8.2% of the sample.

Whole blood was collected in K2EDTA tubes by collaborating institutions according to the institutions' own protocols. For TCRbeta analysis, collaborator samples were shipped as frozen whole blood, as isolated PBMCs, or as DNA extracted from either sample type. CDR1 and CDR2, looked up from the germline V gene (reference sequence), are LGHDT and YNNKEL. The CDR3, cysteine through phenylalanine, is 12 amino acids long. CDR3 DNA is the only sequence kept; it has 36 bases, read in frame from the first base. The junction carries 4 bases between V and J, which are trimmed by 3 bases and 2 bases respectively. Concerning this clone: Its target antigen remains unknown. Within one base of it there is no much larger clone, and no base qualities were kept.

The chain is encoded by TRBV3-1 (or the pseudogene TRBV3-2) joined to TRBJ2-5, with an unclear D gene assignment. The sample consisted of peripheral blood. The source is a woman aged 60-75 years with acute or convalescent COVID-19. CDR3 region: CASSHLQETQYF. The sequenced DNA: TGTGCCAGCAGCCACCTACAAGAGACCCAGTACTTC.